This TCR beta chain was identified in a study of control samples from healthy donors and cancer patients. TCRdb keeps only in-frame clones here, not all; method: immunoSEQ multiplex PCR. The top ten clones hold about 1.2% of a sample with about 60,000 clones, less than 95% of them seen once. Germline values: CDR1 PRHDT, CDR2 FYEKMQ (reference sequence). V lost 4 bases, J lost 4 bases, and 23 bases lay in between. This CDR3 comprises 17 residues. J is TRBJ2-7 and V is TRBV13; the D gene is possibly TRBD1 (6 bases). The sample comprised PBMCs. This TCR derives from a woman between 45 and 60 years old with colorectal cancer. As DNA, the CDR3 is TGTGCCAGCAGCTCCACCGACCAGGGGCAGGGAAGTTACGAGCAGTACTTC. It is translated as CASSSTDQGQGSYEQYF.